These 30 T cell receptor beta chains share one sample of origin, sequenced in a study of CD8+CD57+ T cells in acquired aplastic anemia. Genomic DNA constituted the template upon which TCR beta VDJ and CDR3 profiling was performed. One entry per CDR3 protein results from TCRdb running MiXCR on the reads. Found here are about 130,000 distinct CDR3 sequences, 48% of them singletons; the top ten hold roughly 2.6%. Sample: sorted CD4+, CD8+, or CD8+CD57+ T cells (not recorded which) from PBMCs. The receptor source for this set is a human donor in good health, serving as a control.

The rearrangement joins TRBV11-2 to TRBJ2-7; 7 bases align to TRBD2. V was clipped by 4 bases and J by 2 bases; unmatched bases: 11. The germline CDR1 and CDR2 sequences are SGHAT and FQNNGV. CDR3 size: 16 residues. CDR3 coding DNA: TGTGCCAGCAGCTCCGGGGCCCTGGCGGGGGCCTACGAGCAGTACTTC. Protein sequence: CASSSGALAGAYEQYF.

Worth noting for this clonotype: One junction end disagrees with the germline gene, perhaps due to a read error. V is TRBV11-3 and J is TRBJ2-1; maybe TRBD1 (6 bases). CDR3 length: 12 residues. Germline V lookup: CDR1 SGHNT, CDR2 YENEEA. The CDR3 sequence is CASSLGQALVSF. The DNA for the CDR3 is TGTGCCAGCAGCTTAGGACAGGCCCTTGTTTCCTTC.

This clonotype was seen repeatedly, ten times or more. The chain links TRBV11-1 to TRBJ2-6; D may be TRBD2 (6 bases). The germline V gene has CDR1 SGHAT and CDR2 FQDESV (reference sequence). The germline V and J ends were trimmed by 4 bases and 0 bases, with 7 bases remaining between them. The CDR3 loop spans 15 amino acids. The CDR3 nucleotides read TGTGCCAGCAGCTCGCGGGGCTCTGGGGCCAACGTCCTGACTTTC. It specifies CASSSRGSGANVLTF.

This clonotype was observed many times. V and J are TRBV3-1 and TRBJ2-5; unclear D gene. The V gene's germline CDR1 is LGHDT and CDR2 YNNKEL (reference sequence). The CDR3 is 15 residues long. V was trimmed by 4 bases and J by 5 bases, leaving 17 bases between them. CDR3 coding DNA: TGTGCCAGCAGCCCAGCGTTTCGGGCCCGGGAGACCCAGTACTTC. This sequence encodes CASSPAFRARETQYF.

The rearrangement uses TRBV10-3 and TRBJ1-6; D remains ambiguous. Germline lookup yields CDR1 ENHRY and CDR2 SYGVKD. V dropped 4 bases and J dropped 9 bases, with 16 bases sitting between them. This CDR3 contains 15 residues. For the CDR3, the DNA is TGTGCCATCAGTGTCGACGTACTCACCATTTCACCCCTCCACTTT. Amino acid sequence: CAISVDVLTISPLHF.

This clonotype came up many times. The chain has TRBV18 and TRBJ2-1, with no clear D. V dropped 0 bases and J dropped 6 bases, with 9 bases sitting between them. Germline CDR1 is KGHSH and CDR2 is LQKENI. The CDR3 spans 14 residues. CDR3 in amino acids: CASSPPVRSNEQFF. CDR3 DNA: TGTGCCAGCTCACCACCGGTCCGATCCAATGAGCAGTTCTTC.

By share of the sample, this clonotype is medium-sized (0.01 to 0.1%). This chain links TRBV2 with TRBJ2-3, with TRBD2 as a possible D gene (6 bases). CDR3 length equals 14 residues. From germline, CDR1 is SNHLY and CDR2 FYNNEI. Trimming pared 4 bases from V and 5 bases from J, leaving 13 bases between. CDR3 sequence reads: CASSGDWQVDTQYF. CDR3 in DNA: TGTGCCAGCAGTGGGGACTGGCAAGTAGATACGCAGTATTTT. The full variable domain, in which reference TRBV2 and TRBJ2-3 provide the parts outside the CDR3, is EPEVTQTPSHQVTQMGQEVILRCVPISNHLYFYWYRQILGQKVEFLVSFYNNEISEKSEIFDDQFSVERPDGSNFTLKIRSTKLEDSAMYFCASSGDWQVDTQYFGPGTRLTVL.

About this clonotype itself: A read error may explain this, as a much larger clone is one base away. This rearrangement joins TRBV27 to TRBJ1-5, with D possibly TRBD1 on 5 matching bases. The ends were cut back, 5 bases at V and 6 bases at J, with 8 bases in the middle. The CDR3 consists of 12 residues. CDR1 is MNHEY and CDR2 is SMNVEV in the germline V gene (reference sequence). The chain's CDR3 is CASSPTGQPQHF. The CDR3 DNA reads as TGTGCCAGCAGTCCTACAGGTCAGCCCCAGCATTTT.

This chain uses TRBV2 with TRBJ2-7, with D unresolved. The CDR3 is 13 residues long. Trimming shortened V by 7 bases and J by 3 bases, and 13 bases separated the two germline ends. The germline CDR1 and CDR2 sequences are SNHLY and FYNNEI. In DNA, the CDR3 is TGTGCCAGCAACCCTCAACAAGGCTACGAGCAGTACTTC. It specifies CASNPQQGYEQYF.

Points on this clonotype: A read error may produce the germline difference seen at one junction end. The chain joins TRBV7-3 to TRBJ1-1; a weak D match, TRBD1 (5 bases). This CDR3 has 14 amino acids. CDR1 SGHTA and CDR2 FQGTGA come from the germline V gene. CDR3 bases: TGTGCCAGCAGCATAGAGACAGCGAACACTGAGGCTTTCTTT. It codes for CASSIETANTEAFF.

There are a few counts of this clonotype. CDR3 bases: TGTGCCAGCAGTGGGATGCGGCACTACGAGCAGTACTTC. It specifies CASSGMRHYEQYF. V usage is TRBV2 and J usage is TRBJ2-7, with D uncertain. CDR3 length: 13 amino acids. Trimming removed 4 bases from V and 3 bases from J, with 10 bases in between. Per the germline V gene, CDR1 is SNHLY and CDR2 is FYNNEI.

This clonotype came up once. The V and J genes are TRBV20-1 and TRBJ1-1; 7 bases line up with TRBD1. The CDR3 runs to 13 residues. Germline V gives CDR1 DFQATT, CDR2 SNEGSKA (reference sequence). The ends lost 5 bases at V and 2 bases at J; junction bases unmatched: 5. For the CDR3, the DNA is TGCAGTGCTGTCCGGGACAGTAACACTGAAGCTTTCTTT. Translating gives CSAVRDSNTEAFF.

This chain connects TRBV27 to TRBJ2-1, with a weak D call TRBD2 (5 bases). The germline V gene has CDR1 MNHEY and CDR2 SMNVEV (reference sequence). CDR3 length equals 14 residues. The V end lost 5 bases, the J end lost 5 bases, and 13 bases lay between the germline ends. The CDR3 spells CASSPSGNNNEQFF. The CDR3 DNA reads as TGTGCCAGCAGTCCCTCCGGGAACAACAATGAGCAGTTCTTC.

This clonotype is medium-sized. The chain couples TRBV29-1 to TRBJ1-2; D remains unclear. The CDR3 contains 12 residues. CDR1 is SQVTM, CDR2 ANQGSEA, per germline. Trimming took 5 bases from V and 6 from J, leaving 13 bases between them. For the CDR3, the DNA is TGCAGCGTTTTGAAGGGAGAACATGGCTACACCTTC. This gives the protein CSVLKGEHGYTF.

This clonotype has ten or more counts. This chain links TRBV6-6 with TRBJ1-2, with D maybe TRBD1 (5 bases). The V end lost 0 bases, the J end lost 8 bases, and 10 bases lay between the germline ends. This CDR3 comprises 13 residues. The germline V gene has CDR1 MNHNY and CDR2 SVGAGI (reference sequence). As DNA, the CDR3 is TGTGCCAGCAGTTACTCCAGGGCACGGGGCTACACCTTC. This sequence encodes CASSYSRARGYTF.

This clonotype came up many times. The rearrangement uses TRBV19 and TRBJ1-1; D might be TRBD1 (6 bases). This CDR3 is 13 amino acids long. The V gene lost 3 bases and the J gene lost 5 bases, with 10 bases spanning the gap. Germline V lookup: CDR1 LNHDA, CDR2 SQIVND (reference sequence). CDR3 sequence reads: CASSIPQGTEAFF. The CDR3 DNA reads as TGTGCCAGTAGTATCCCACAGGGTACTGAAGCTTTCTTT.

The V call is TRBV7-8, the J call TRBJ2-5, with D perhaps assigned TRBD1 or TRBD2 (5 bases each). Germline CDR1 SGHVS, CDR2 FQNEAQ. This CDR3 comprises 17 residues. The V gene lost 0 bases and the J gene lost 5 bases, with 19 bases spanning the gap. The CDR3 DNA follows: TGTGCCAGCAGCTTAGCGCGTAGTGACAGTGAGGGGGAGACCCAGTACTTC. Protein sequence: CASSLARSDSEGETQYF.

This chain connects TRBV25-1 to TRBJ2-1; 12 bases are shared with TRBD1. V shed 7 bases, J shed 7 bases, and the junction held 17 bases outside the gene matches. CDR3 length: 18 amino acids. Germline V gives CDR1 MGHDK, CDR2 SYGVNS. DNA of the CDR3: TGTGCCAGCATCGACCCGCCTGGGGGACAGGGGGCGTCAAATGAGCAGTTCTTC. Its translation: CASIDPPGGQGASNEQFF.

This clonotype was seen at least ten times. This chain joins TRBV5-1 and TRBJ1-2; D perhaps matches TRBD1 (5 bases). The CDR3 has 15 residues. V shed 3 bases and J shed 4 bases, with 16 bases lying between them. Germline assignment: CDR1 SGHRS and CDR2 YFSETQ. CDR3 in DNA: TGCGCCAGCAGCTATCTAACGGGAGGGACCTATGGCTACACCTTC. Translating gives CASSYLTGGTYGYTF.

This clonotype was recorded many times. The chain carries TRBV19 and TRBJ1-1, with D uncertain. The V and J ends lost 7 bases and 11 bases respectively, with 17 bases between them. The CDR3 length is 12 residues. In germline, CDR1 is LNHDA, CDR2 SQIVND (reference sequence). CDR3 sequence: CASTTREHRAFF. The CDR3 coding sequence is TGTGCCAGTACCACAAGGGAACATAGGGCTTTCTTT.

This clonotype came up many times. The chain recombines TRBV7-2 with TRBJ2-1; D is undetermined. V lost 5 bases, J lost 0 bases, and 14 bases lay in between. CDR1 and CDR2 (germline): SGHTA, FQGNSA. The CDR3 is made up of 16 amino acids. DNA of the CDR3: TGTGCCAGCAGCCTCACCCGGAGTAGCTCCTACAATGAGCAGTTCTTC. Translating gives CASSLTRSSSYNEQFF.

The chain is built from TRBV11-3 and TRBJ2-7, with 12 bases that match TRBD1. The V gene's germline CDR1 is SGHNT and CDR2 YENEEA. J was trimmed by 4 bases and V by 4 bases; bases with no gene match: 5. This CDR3 is 15 amino acids long. The CDR3: CASSSEGQGAYEQYF. CDR3 nucleotide sequence: TGTGCCAGCAGCTCCGAGGGACAGGGGGCGTACGAGCAGTACTTC. Full variable domain (rest looked up from reference TRBV11-3 and TRBJ2-7): EAGVVQSPRYKIIEKKQPVAFWCNPISGHNTLYWYLQNLGQGPELLIRYENEEAVDDSQLPKDRFSAERLKGVDSTLKIQPAELGDSAVYLCASSSEGQGAYEQYFGPGTRLTVT.

V usage is TRBV29-1 and J usage is TRBJ1-2; tentatively, D is TRBD1 (6 bases). V lost 7 bases to trimming and J lost 7 bases, with 16 bases between them. The CDR3 has 12 amino acids. CDR1 is SQVTM and CDR2 is ANQGSEA in the germline V gene. This CDR3 is CSARQVHGGYTF. In DNA form, the CDR3 reads TGCAGCGCTAGACAGGTGCACGGTGGCTACACCTTC.

This clonotype was picked up many times. CDR3 protein: CSAVPGLAGNEQFF. The CDR3 nucleotides read TGCAGTGCTGTCCCGGGACTAGCGGGTAATGAGCAGTTCTTC. The gene calls are TRBV20-1 and TRBJ2-1; the match to TRBD2 covers 12 bases. Germline-derived CDR1 and CDR2 are DFQATT and SNEGSKA (reference sequence). J lost 7 bases, V lost 5 bases, and 6 bases had no gene match. The CDR3 is made up of 14 amino acids.

This clonotype showed up just a few times. Likely a read error: the CDR3 ends without its conserved phenylalanine or tryptophan. V and J are TRBV20-1 and TRBJ1-1, with a tentative D call TRBD1 (6 bases). This CDR3 spans 12 amino acids. Germline CDR1 DFQATT, CDR2 SNEGSKA (reference sequence). CDR3 in amino acids: CSTIGGNTEAFL. The CDR3, as DNA: TGCAGCACTATAGGGGGAAACACTGAGGCTTTCCTT.

The CDR3 DNA reads TGTGCCAGTGGTACCCTGGGCCAGATTGAGACCCAGTACTTC. This encodes CASGTLGQIETQYF. The J gene is TRBJ2-5, the V gene TRBV19; D gene uncertain. V was cut by 8 bases and J by 5 bases, with 18 bases left in between. This CDR3 spans 14 amino acids. Germline CDR1 reads LNHDA; CDR2 reads SQIVND (reference sequence).

J is TRBJ2-2 and V is TRBV2; 11 nucleotides match TRBD1. With 5 bases clipped from V and 3 bases from J, the junction kept 2 bases outside the gene matches. The CDR3 totals 15 residues. The germline V gene encodes CDR1 SNHLY and CDR2 FYNNEI. The CDR3 is CASSPGQGDTGELFF. Written as DNA, the CDR3 is TGTGCCAGCAGTCCGGGACAGGGGGACACCGGGGAGCTGTTTTTT.

This chain uses TRBV11-2 with TRBJ2-1, with 7 bases fitting TRBD1. The CDR3 is 18 amino acids. The germline CDR1 and CDR2 sequences are SGHAT and FQNNGV. J was trimmed by 6 bases and V by 7 bases; bases with no gene match: 21. The CDR3 region is CASTVPQGRRPVGNEQFF. CDR3 DNA: TGTGCCAGCACTGTCCCACAGGGGCGCCGCCCTGTCGGCAATGAGCAGTTCTTC.

Many counts were recorded for this clonotype. The chain couples TRBV7-9 to TRBJ1-2, with D perhaps matching TRBD1 (6 bases). Germline CDR1 SEHNR, CDR2 FQNEAQ (reference sequence). V lost 4 bases to trimming and J lost 7 bases, with 25 bases between them. The CDR3 contains 17 residues. CDR3 amino acids: CASSSSPGGARRAGYTF. The CDR3 nucleotides read TGTGCCAGCAGCTCCTCCCCTGGGGGGGCGCGGCGAGCTGGCTACACCTTC.

The chain combines TRBV2 with TRBJ2-7, with D unclear. Germline values: CDR1 SNHLY, CDR2 FYNNEI. The V end lost 3 bases, the J end lost 0 bases, and 6 bases lay between the germline ends. The CDR3 consists of 13 residues. CDR3 nucleotides: TGTGCCAGCAGTGAGTGGTACTCCTACGAGCAGTACTTC. Encoded protein: CASSEWYSYEQYF.